A selection of T cell receptor beta chains follows, all from one sample in a study of T-cell memory formation after mild COVID-19. TCRdb fed the 5' RACE reads into MiXCR, producing one record per CDR3 protein. The repertoire holds approximately 250,000 distinct CDR3 sequences, with 15% as singletons. Source material: PBMCs or a T cell subset sorted from them (not recorded which). These receptors originate from an adult woman who had mild COVID-19 (a few samples of this study predate the infection). Cell type and time point are not known. Both conserved end residues are part of each CDR3. D genes are given only for firm matches. The size field is filled for only some rows; it gives once, few, many or a size class.

abundance,d_gene,j_gene,v_gene,CDR3aa,CDR3nt
-,TRBD2,TRBJ2-3,TRBV7-2,CASSTATGGDTQYF,TGTGCCAGCAGCACGGCCACGGGAGGGGATACGCAGTATTTT
-,TRBD2,TRBJ2-1,TRBV5-1,CASSLLAGADNEQFF,TGCGCCAGCAGCTTACTAGCGGGGGCAGACAATGAGCAGTTCTTC
few,-,TRBJ2-1,TRBV5-1,CASSLTRRGHRPQFF,TGCGCCAGCAGCCTCACTCGGCGGGGACATCGCCCCCAGTTCTTC
-,-,TRBJ1-1,TRBV6-5,CASSYGLTLTHTEAFF,TGTGCCAGCAGTTATGGTTTGACGCTTACCCACACTGAAGCTTTCTTT
-,-,TRBJ1-2,TRBV30,CAWSVQSAAVNGYTF,TGTGCCTGGAGTGTACAATCGGCAGCGGTAAACGGCTACACCTTC
few,-,TRBJ1-2,TRBV18,CASSPSGTKANYGYTF,TGTGCCAGCTCACCATCGGGTACAAAAGCTAACTATGGCTACACCTTC
-,-,TRBJ2-7,TRBV23-1,CASRRDLTYEQYF,TGCGCCAGCCGACGGGACTTGACCTACGAGCAGTACTTC
few,TRBD1,TRBJ2-2,TRBV5-1,CASSTGTGPGELFF,TGCGCCAGCAGCACTGGGACAGGGCCCGGGGAGCTGTTTTTT
many,TRBD2,TRBJ2-4,TRBV20-1,CSARAHTGLASNIQYF,TGCAGTGCTAGGGCCCACACGGGACTAGCGAGTAACATTCAGTACTTC
few,-,TRBJ1-1,TRBV20-1,CSATPGGDSEAFF,TGCAGTGCCACGCCGGGAGGAGATTCTGAAGCTTTCTTT
-,TRBD2,TRBJ2-1,TRBV5-1,CASSFPRSLARWGDEQFF,TGCGCCAGCAGCTTCCCCCGCTCACTAGCGCGATGGGGGGATGAGCAGTTCTTC
-,-,TRBJ1-4,TRBV5-1,CASSLGRPLPEKLFF,TGCGCCAGCAGCTTGGGCAGACCCCTTCCTGAAAAACTGTTTTTT
-,TRBD2,TRBJ2-1,TRBV18,CASSPRLANDEQFF,TGTGCCAGCTCACCACGACTAGCGAACGATGAGCAGTTCTTC
few,TRBD1,TRBJ2-7,TRBV12-3/TRBV12-4,CASSTRDRGRYEQYF,TGTGCCAGCAGTACCCGGGACAGGGGGCGATACGAGCAGTACTTC
few,TRBD1,TRBJ2-7,TRBV11-1,CASSSSGTAYEQYF,TGTGCCAGCAGCTCCTCCGGGACAGCCTACGAGCAGTACTTC
-,-,TRBJ2-5,TRBV5-1,CASSRRTVDSGTQYF,TGCGCCAGCAGCCGCCGGACGGTAGATTCAGGGACCCAGTACTTC
many,TRBD2,TRBJ2-1,TRBV9,CASSVAVASGPDNEQFF,TGTGCCAGCAGCGTAGCTGTGGCTAGCGGGCCCGACAATGAGCAGTTCTTC
many,-,TRBJ2-3,TRBV3-1,CASSHGGGTTQYF,TGTGCCAGCAGCCATGGGGGGGGGACAACGCAGTATTTT
-,-,TRBJ1-1,TRBV7-3,CASSLTKGLNTEAFF,TGTGCCAGCAGCTTAACGAAGGGGCTGAACACTGAAGCTTTCTTT
few,-,TRBJ2-2,TRBV18,CASSRTETGELFF,TGTGCCAGCTCCAGGACGGAGACCGGGGAGCTGTTTTTT
-,-,TRBJ2-7,TRBV25-1,CASSESKGLSYEQYF,TGTGCCAGCAGTGAATCTAAGGGTTTAAGTTACGAGCAGTACTTC
few,-,TRBJ1-5,TRBV7-2,CASSLARSQHQPQHF,TGTGCCAGCAGCTTAGCGCGTAGTCAACATCAGCCCCAGCATTTT
few,-,TRBJ1-2,TRBV6-6,CASSRDAGYGYTF,TGTGCCAGCAGTAGGGATGCCGGGTATGGCTACACCTTC
-,TRBD2,TRBJ2-1,TRBV20-1,CSARGGLALTYNEQFF,TGCAGTGCTAGAGGGGGACTAGCGTTGACCTACAATGAGCAGTTCTTC
few,-,TRBJ2-3,TRBV6-5,CASRGTGFRTQYF,TGTGCCAGCAGAGGTACAGGGTTCCGTACGCAGTATTTT
-,-,TRBJ1-2,TRBV27,CASSPVGGHYGYTF,TGTGCCAGCAGCCCCGTGGGGGGACACTATGGCTACACCTTC
-,-,TRBJ2-3,TRBV18,CASSPQAVPDTQYF,TGTGCCAGCTCACCACAAGCTGTTCCAGATACGCAGTATTTT